This passage covers 26 T cell receptor beta chains from one sample sequenced in a study of T cell changes during pregnancy in multiple sclerosis. Clones were read by immunoSEQ multiplex PCR, and TCRdb kept only the in-frame ones, dropping some. The table includes about 100,000 clones, about 94% detected once. Sequencing was performed on peripheral blood, taken before pregnancy. Source of these receptors: a female donor with multiple sclerosis, enrolled in a pregnancy study.

This clone has a handful of counts. The chain links TRBV18 to TRBJ1-1; TRBD1 matches 7 bases. The V segment lost 6 bases and the J segment 0 bases; nucleotides outside the gene matches: 4. There are 14 residues in the CDR3. The germline V gene has CDR1 KGHSH and CDR2 LQKENI. The CDR3 is CASSAGTVNTEAFF. The DNA for the CDR3 is TGTGCCAGCTCGGCAGGGACAGTGAACACTGAAGCTTTCTTT.

The chain recombines TRBV5-1 with TRBJ1-2, with 7 bases lining up with TRBD1. The CDR3 loop spans 14 amino acids. Germline CDR1 reads SGHRS; CDR2 reads YFSETQ. With V trimmed by 4 bases and J by 3 bases, 6 bases remained unmatched. This CDR3 is CASSLGTVDYGYTF. In DNA, the CDR3 is TGCGCCAGCAGCCTGGGGACAGTAGACTATGGCTACACCTTC. Using reference TRBV5-1 and TRBJ1-2 for the parts outside the CDR3, the full variable domain is KAGVTQTPRYLIKTRGQQVTLSCSPISGHRSVSWYQQTPGQGLQFLFEYFSETQRNKGNFPGRFSGRQFSNSRSEMNVSTLELGDSALYLCASSLGTVDYGYTFGSGTRLTVV.

This rearrangement joins TRBV4-1 to TRBJ1-4; possible D gene TRBD1, 5 bases. This CDR3 is 14 amino acids long. Trimming removed 4 bases at V and 6 bases at J, with 12 bases between. CDR1 is MGHRA and CDR2 is YSYEKL in the germline V gene. The CDR3 nucleotides read TGCGCCAGCAGCCCTCATGGGGCTGATGAAAAACTGTTTTTT. It yields the protein CASSPHGADEKLFF.

The chain couples TRBV19 to TRBJ1-5, with D possibly matching TRBD1 (6 bases). The germline V gene has CDR1 LNHDA and CDR2 SQIVND (reference sequence). This CDR3 is built from 16 residues. The V end was cut by 2 bases, the J end by 1 base, with 12 bases between. The CDR3 coding sequence is TGTGCCAGTAGTATACTCCCACAGGGCAGCAATCAGCCCCAGCATTTT. Translation gives CASSILPQGSNQPQHF. Using reference TRBV19 and TRBJ1-5 for the parts outside the CDR3, the full variable domain is DGGITQSPKYLFRKEGQNVTLSCEQNLNHDAMYWYRQDPGQGLRLIYYSQIVNDFQKGDIAEGYSVSREKKESFPLTVTSAQKNPTAFYLCASSILPQGSNQPQHFGDGTRLSIL.

This clone was observed once. The chain joins TRBV7-7 to TRBJ2-1; 7 positions match TRBD2. This CDR3 is built from 15 residues. Losses at the gene ends were 2 bases for V and 4 bases for J; bases not matched to a gene: 5. CDR1 is SSHAT and CDR2 is FNYEAQ in the germline V gene (reference sequence). CDR3 DNA: TGTGCCAGCAGCTTACGAGCGGGAACATACAATGAGCAGTTCTTC. This codes for CASSLRAGTYNEQFF.

The chain uses TRBV28 and TRBJ2-1, with D possibly matching TRBD2 (6 bases). Germline V gene lookup returns CDR1 MDHEN and CDR2 SYDVKM. CDR3 length equals 14 residues. V dropped 5 bases and J dropped 0 bases, with 8 bases sitting between them. The CDR3 loop is CASSPGSSYNEQFF. Here the CDR3 DNA reads TGTGCCAGCAGTCCCGGGAGCTCCTACAATGAGCAGTTCTTC.

The chain recombines TRBV19 with TRBJ1-2; 8 bases are shared with TRBD1. Germline-derived CDR1 and CDR2 are LNHDA and SQIVND (reference sequence). The CDR3 totals 14 residues. V gave up 6 bases and J gave up 4 bases; unmatched junction bases: 7. CDR3 region: CASSIQGESYGYTF. CDR3 in DNA: TGTGCCAGTAGCATACAGGGGGAATCCTATGGCTACACCTTC. Supplemented by reference TRBV19 and TRBJ1-2, the full variable domain reads DGGITQSPKYLFRKEGQNVTLSCEQNLNHDAMYWYRQDPGQGLRLIYYSQIVNDFQKGDIAEGYSVSREKKESFPLTVTSAQKNPTAFYLCASSIQGESYGYTFGSGTRLTVV.

V is TRBV4-2 and J is TRBJ2-3; perhaps TRBD2 as D (5 bases). This CDR3 has 14 amino acids. V was pared by 1 base and J by 4 bases, with 9 bases between. Germline CDR1 reads LGHNA; CDR2 reads YNFKEQ. DNA of the CDR3: TGTGCCAGCAGCCAAGTCGAGGGTTCAGATACGCAGTATTTT. Its protein product is CASSQVEGSDTQYF.

CDR3 nucleotides: TGTGCCAGTAGTATGGGAGGGTTGGGGGCCGGCAATCAGCCCCAGCATTTT. Encoded protein: CASSMGGLGAGNQPQHF. This chain joins TRBV19 and TRBJ1-5; D may be TRBD1 (6 bases). Germline-derived CDR1 and CDR2 are LNHDA and SQIVND (reference sequence). Trimming pared 3 bases from V and 2 bases from J, leaving 17 bases between. The CDR3 totals 17 residues.

The rearrangement links TRBV11-2 to TRBJ2-7; TRBD2 aligns across 10 bases. CDR3 length: 16 amino acids. V dropped 4 bases and J dropped 3; count of bases not matched to a gene: 9. The V gene's germline CDR1 is SGHAT and CDR2 FQNNGV. CDR3 loop: CASSSVGASGGYEQYF. Written as DNA, the CDR3 is TGTGCCAGCAGCTCAGTGGGGGCTAGCGGGGGCTACGAGCAGTACTTC.

The V gene is TRBV5-6, the J gene TRBJ2-3; D is uncertain. The germline V and J ends were trimmed by 0 bases and 3 bases, with 17 bases remaining between them. The CDR3 loop spans 17 amino acids. Germline CDR1 is SGHDT and CDR2 is YYEEEE. As DNA, the CDR3 is TGTGCCAGCAGCTTGGCCCGTCAGGCACCTTTGACAGATACGCAGTATTTT. This codes for CASSLARQAPLTDTQYF.

The chain combines TRBV2 with TRBJ1-5, with D perhaps TRBD1 (6 bases). Germline V gives CDR1 SNHLY, CDR2 FYNNEI. V was trimmed by 5 bases and J by 4 bases, leaving 15 bases between them. The CDR3 has 15 residues. The CDR3 DNA follows: TGTGCCAGCAGTAGGGGTCCAGGGGCTAATCAGCCCCAGCATTTT. This gives the protein CASSRGPGANQPQHF.

The genes are TRBV5-1 and TRBJ1-2; D gene unclear. V was pared by 4 bases and J by 5 bases, with 24 bases between. This CDR3 is 17 amino acids long. Germline V gene data show CDR1 as SGHRS and CDR2 as YFSETQ. This CDR3 reads CASSPEVGIVVRYGYTF. The CDR3 DNA follows: TGCGCCAGCAGCCCCGAGGTCGGGATAGTGGTGCGGTATGGCTACACCTTC.

J is TRBJ2-1 and V is TRBV4-3; 12 bases are shared with TRBD2. The germline gives CDR1 LGHNA, CDR2 YSLEER. J lost 0 bases, V lost 4 bases, and 13 bases had no gene match. CDR3 length: 20 residues. In DNA, the CDR3 is TGCGCCAGCAGCCTAAGGGCTAGCGGGAGGGCCATAGGCTCCTACAATGAGCAGTTCTTC. This codes for CASSLRASGRAIGSYNEQFF.

This chain connects TRBV25-1 to TRBJ1-2, with a tentative D call TRBD1 (5 bases). Trimming left V 4 bases short and J 4 bases short, with 19 bases between. The CDR3 consists of 16 residues. Per the germline V gene, CDR1 is MGHDK and CDR2 is SYGVNS. The CDR3 coding sequence is TGTGCCAGCAGTGCACTGGGGGTGGGGGGAGGCTATGGCTACACCTTC. It translates to CASSALGVGGGYGYTF.

This chain links TRBV11-3 with TRBJ1-1; D not resolved. The CDR3 is 15 residues long. In germline, CDR1 is SGHNT, CDR2 YENEEA. The ends were cut back, 5 bases at V and 10 bases at J, with 23 bases in the middle. The CDR3 protein is CASSDRSRVSHRAFF. The CDR3 DNA reads TGTGCCAGCAGCGACCGATCCCGGGTTAGCCATCGAGCTTTCTTT.

The chain combines TRBV5-6 with TRBJ2-2; TRBD2 matches at 8 bases. Germline values: CDR1 SGHDT, CDR2 YYEEEE. J lost 4 bases, V lost 2 bases, and 10 bases had no gene match. This CDR3 region has 17 residues. The chain's CDR3 is CASSFGGAGVPTGELFF. The DNA of the CDR3 is TGTGCCAGCAGCTTTGGAGGAGCGGGAGTGCCCACCGGGGAGCTGTTTTTT.

This clone was detected only once. This rearrangement joins TRBV27 to TRBJ2-1; 7 bases map to TRBD2. V lost 2 bases and J lost 3; bases outside the gene matches: 7. The germline gives CDR1 MNHEY, CDR2 SMNVEV (reference sequence). The CDR3 covers 16 residues. The CDR3: CASSLGLSGNYNEQFF. CDR3 in DNA: TGTGCCAGCAGTTTAGGGCTGAGCGGGAACTACAATGAGCAGTTCTTC.

The chain couples TRBV6-5 to TRBJ2-3; a possible D gene is TRBD2 (6 bases). From germline, CDR1 is MNHEY and CDR2 SVGAGI. V was clipped by 4 bases and J by 6 bases, with 14 bases between them. This CDR3 is built from 14 residues. The CDR3 region is CASSWDSSRDTQYF. The CDR3 DNA follows: TGTGCCAGCAGTTGGGACTCCTCTAGGGATACGCAGTATTTT.

The gene calls are TRBV4-2 and TRBJ2-1, with 14 nucleotides matching TRBD2. The CDR3 has 17 amino acids. CDR1 and CDR2 from the germline V gene are LGHNA and YNFKEQ. Unmatched junction bases numbered 10, after V lost 5 bases and J lost 7 bases. CDR3 coding DNA: TGTGCCAGCAGCTTCGACTCCGGGACTAGCGGGAGTAATGAGCAGTTCTTC. This codes for CASSFDSGTSGSNEQFF.

On this clone: The same CDR3 is also encoded by other DNA sequences in this sample. The V call is TRBV18, the J call TRBJ1-1; no firm D call. Between the trimmed V and J ends, which lost 2 bases and 1 base, there was a span of 5 bases. Germline lookup yields CDR1 KGHSH and CDR2 LQKENI. This CDR3 spans 13 amino acids. CDR3 in amino acids: CASSPGRNTEAFF. DNA for the CDR3: TGTGCCAGCTCACCAGGGCGGAACACTGAAGCTTTCTTT.

This rearrangement joins TRBV14 to TRBJ1-1; 10 bases match TRBD1. Per germline, CDR1 SGHDN and CDR2 FVKESK. The CDR3 is 14 amino acids. J was trimmed by 7 bases and V by 2 bases; bases with no gene match: 4. The CDR3 loop is CASSQLRTGGEAFF. For the CDR3, the DNA is TGTGCCAGCAGCCAACTTCGGACAGGGGGTGAAGCTTTCTTT.

This sequence joins TRBV27 and TRBJ2-4; unclear D gene. V lost 2 bases to trimming and J lost 1 base, with 9 bases between them. The CDR3 sequence is 15 residues long. The germline V gene encodes CDR1 MNHEY and CDR2 SMNVEV (reference sequence). Here the CDR3 reads CASSLVGDAKNIQYF. The CDR3 DNA reads TGTGCCAGCAGTTTAGTGGGCGATGCCAAAAACATTCAGTACTTC.

The chain links TRBV29-1 to TRBJ2-7; 7 bases are shared with TRBD1. The CDR3 covers 12 residues. The trim removed 8 bases at V and 0 bases at J, leaving 4 bases unmatched. CDR1 SQVTM and CDR2 ANQGSEA come from the germline V gene. The CDR3 here is CSTTGSSYEQYF. For the CDR3, the DNA is TGCAGCACGACAGGGAGCTCCTACGAGCAGTACTTC.

The chain couples TRBV6-1 to TRBJ1-2; 8 bases agree with TRBD1. Germline V gene data show CDR1 as MNHNS and CDR2 as SASEGT. There are 15 residues in the CDR3. The junction had 12 bases not matched to a gene; V was cut back by 6 bases and J by 6 bases. DNA for the CDR3: TGTGCCAGCAGGGCTCGGACAGGGAACCGGAATGGCTACACCTTC. This codes for CASRARTGNRNGYTF.

V is TRBV7-2 and J is TRBJ2-5, with D possibly matching TRBD1 (6 bases). Germline V gene sequence: CDR1 SGHTA, CDR2 FQGNSA. V lost 1 base and J lost 7, with 10 bases in between. The CDR3 sequence is 13 residues long. The DNA for the CDR3 is TGTGCCAGCAGCTTAGAAGACAGGACGACCCAGTACTTC. It is translated as CASSLEDRTTQYF.